The 11 T cell receptor beta chains below all came from one sample that was sequenced in a study of shared clonotypes between healthy human individuals. TCRdb's copy holds only in-frame clones and misses some; the assay was immunoSEQ multiplex PCR. The sample contains about 1.1 million clones, about 84% of which appear only once. The sequenced sample was memory CD4+ T cells from PBMCs. Documented subset: CD45RA-negative fraction. Receptors originate from a man aged 18-30 years in good health. Some clones in this sample may be carry-over from other donors' samples.

This clone was counted a single time. This chain uses TRBV7-9 with TRBJ2-7; the D is unclear. The germline gives CDR1 SEHNR, CDR2 FQNEAQ (reference sequence). V was pared by 1 base and J by 3 bases, with 7 bases between. The CDR3 runs to 13 residues. The CDR3 DNA is TGTGCCAGCAGCTTAGGACCGTACTACGAGCAGTACTTC. It specifies CASSLGPYYEQYF.

The J gene is TRBJ2-4, the V gene TRBV28; possibly TRBD2 for D (7 bases). This CDR3 contains 15 residues. Germline lookup yields CDR1 MDHEN and CDR2 SYDVKM. V was trimmed by 3 bases and J by 8 bases, leaving 17 bases between them. CDR3 region: CASSFKGGVPYIQYF. CDR3 in DNA: TGTGCCAGCAGTTTCAAGGGGGGGGTGCCCTACATTCAGTACTTC.

This chain's CDR3 is CASSPLSGTDTQYF. CDR3 nucleotides: TGTGCCAGCAGCCCCCTCTCCGGCACAGATACGCAGTATTTT. The chain combines TRBV9 with TRBJ2-3, with D hard to call. Trimming stripped 4 bases from V and 1 base from J, with 10 bases between. This CDR3 comprises 14 residues. Germline V gene sequence: CDR1 SGDLS, CDR2 YYNGEE.

The CDR3 is CASGRIAGELFF. The CDR3 bases are TGTGCCAGCGGCCGAATTGCCGGGGAGCTGTTTTTT. This chain uses TRBV6-1 with TRBJ2-2; D not resolved. The CDR3 covers 12 residues. Germline-derived CDR1 and CDR2 are MNHNS and SASEGT. V gave up 8 bases and J gave up 6 bases, with 10 bases separating them.

The rearrangement uses TRBV5-1 and TRBJ2-5; TRBD1 matches 7 bases. The CDR3 loop spans 16 amino acids. The V gene's germline CDR1 is SGHRS and CDR2 YFSETQ. V lost 3 bases and J lost 1; bases outside the gene matches: 9. CDR3 amino acids: CASSWGPTGPQETQYF. CDR3 DNA: TGCGCCAGCAGCTGGGGGCCGACAGGGCCCCAAGAGACCCAGTACTTC.

The rearrangement joins TRBV6-1 to TRBJ2-5, with D possibly TRBD1 on 8 matching bases. Trimming stripped 7 bases from V and 6 bases from J, with 24 bases between. CDR3 size: 16 residues. Germline values: CDR1 MNHNS, CDR2 SASEGT. The CDR3 nucleotides are TGTGCCAGCACTGACCGTCAAGGACAGGGAGGGAAGACCCAGTACTTC. Translation: CASTDRQGQGGKTQYF.

The chain has TRBV5-1 and TRBJ2-7; TRBD2 is a possible D gene (5 bases). V was pared by 4 bases and J by 1 base, with 6 bases between. The CDR3 runs 12 residues. The germline gives CDR1 SGHRS, CDR2 YFSETQ. CDR3 protein: CASSRTSYEQYF. The CDR3 DNA reads as TGCGCCAGCAGCCGGACTTCCTACGAGCAGTACTTC.

The chain links TRBV7-9 to TRBJ1-5, with TRBD1 identical over 7 bases. Trimming removed 8 bases from V and 5 bases from J; junction bases left unmatched: 6. Germline V gene lookup returns CDR1 SEHNR and CDR2 FQNEAQ (reference sequence). This CDR3 has 13 residues. The CDR3 loop reads CASSTGIDQPQHF. For the CDR3, the DNA is TGTGCCAGCTCGACAGGGATTGATCAGCCCCAGCATTTT.

This clone was recorded only once. The CDR3 bases are TGTGCCAGCAGGGGTTTCCCCTCCTACGAGCAGTACTTC. Amino acids: CASRGFPSYEQYF. The chain uses TRBV6-5 and TRBJ2-7, with D hard to call. The germline V gene has CDR1 MNHEY and CDR2 SVGAGI. With 6 bases removed from V and 0 bases from J, the gap between germline ends came to 9 bases. This CDR3 is 13 amino acids long.

J is TRBJ2-2 and V is TRBV7-7; 8 bases are shared with TRBD1. CDR1 SSHAT and CDR2 FNYEAQ come from the germline V gene (reference sequence). The CDR3 has 14 residues. V dropped 5 bases and J dropped 4; count of bases not matched to a gene: 3. CDR3 sequence reads: CASSPGQGTGELFF. The CDR3 region has the DNA TGTGCCAGCAGCCCTGGACAGGGCACCGGGGAGCTGTTTTTT.

The V gene is TRBV27, the J gene TRBJ1-1; perhaps TRBD1 as D (5 bases). Looked up from germline, CDR1 is MNHEY and CDR2 is SMNVEV (reference sequence). The CDR3 has 15 amino acids. The V end lost 7 bases, the J end lost 2 bases, and 17 bases lay between the germline ends. CDR3 in DNA: TGTGCCAGCAAAACAACCGGGACGGTCAACACTGAAGCTTTCTTT. As protein: CASKTTGTVNTEAFF.